One sample yielded the 22 T cell receptor beta chains listed below, sequenced in a study of spatial heterogeneity in lung cancer. The time point here: sample taken at primary tumor resection. TCRdb reanalysed the 5' RACE reads using MiXCR and keeps one entry per CDR3 protein. The sample contains tens of thousands of distinct CDR3 sequences, roughly 8% of which appear only once. Sequenced material: PBMCs, taken at surgery. The origin of the receptors is a male donor with early-stage non-small cell lung cancer.

This clonotype was counted ten times or more. The rearrangement links TRBV6-2 or TRBV6-3 to TRBJ2-7, with 9 bases that match TRBD1. The CDR3 is 13 amino acids. Trimming at V came to 6 bases and at J to 3 bases, leaving 3 bases not matched to a gene. Germline values: CDR1 MNHEY, CDR2 SVGEGT. CDR3 sequence reads: CASRPGQGYEQYV. The CDR3 nucleotides are TGTGCCAGCAGACCGGGACAGGGCTACGAGCAGTACGTC.

This clonotype was detected ten times or more. The V call is TRBV2, the J call TRBJ1-1; 8 bases align to TRBD1. With 6 bases clipped from V and 3 bases from J, the junction kept 6 bases outside the gene matches. This CDR3 comprises 14 residues. CDR1 is SNHLY, CDR2 FYNNEI, per germline. The CDR3 DNA sequence: TGTGCCAGCAGGGCTTGGGGACAGGACACTGAAGCTTTCTTT. Protein: CASRAWGQDTEAFF.

Concerning this clonotype itself: The junction differs from germline at one of its ends, possibly a read error. The genes are TRBV9 and TRBJ2-1; 10 bases agree with TRBD2. This CDR3 region has 17 residues. From germline, CDR1 is SGDLS and CDR2 YYNGEE. In DNA, the CDR3 is TGTGCCAGCAGCGCCAATAGCGGGGGGCGCTCCTACAATGAGCAGCTCTTC. Translating it yields CASSANSGGRSYNEQLF. The complete variable domain, with remaining parts taken from reference TRBV9 and TRBJ2-1, reads DSGVTQTPKHLITATGQRVTLRCSPRSGDLSVYWYQQSLDQGLQFLIQYYNGEERAKGNILERFSAQQFPDLHSELNLSSLELGDSALYFCASSANSGGRSYNEQLFGPGTRLTVL.

This clonotype was recorded at least ten times. V gene TRBV10-3 combines with J gene TRBJ2-2; D possibly matches TRBD1 or TRBD2 (5 bases each). The CDR3 totals 16 residues. Looked up from germline, CDR1 is ENHRY and CDR2 is SYGVKD. V was cut by 7 bases and J by 2 bases, with 17 bases left in between. CDR3 in DNA: TGTGCCATCACCCGGGACCCCACAATTAACACCGGGGAGCTGTTTTTT. The encoded protein is CAITRDPTINTGELFF.

The rearrangement uses TRBV7-2 and TRBJ1-2, with TRBD1 matching 9 bases. Germline lookup yields CDR1 SGHTA and CDR2 FQGNSA. The J segment lost 3 bases and the V segment lost 1 base, leaving 3 bases of the junction unmatched. This CDR3 has 15 residues. The CDR3 coding sequence is TGTGCCAGCAGCTTAGGGGACAGGGCTTACTATGGCTACACCTTC. It encodes CASSLGDRAYYGYTF. Based on the CDR3 plus reference TRBV7-2 and TRBJ1-2, the full variable domain is GAGVSQSPSNKVTEKGKDVELRCDPISGHTALYWYRQSLGQGLEFLIYFQGNSAPDKSGLPSDRFSAERTGGSVSTLTIQRTQQEDSAVYLCASSLGDRAYYGYTFGSGTRLTVV.

There are many counts of this clonotype. This chain joins TRBV29-1 and TRBJ1-2; unclear D gene. Trimming removed 2 bases from V and 0 bases from J, with 7 bases in between. The CDR3 length is 13 residues. The germline CDR1 and CDR2 sequences are SQVTM and ANQGSEA. In nucleotides, the CDR3 is TGCAGCGTTGAAACACCTCCTAACTATGGCTACACCTTC. Translated: CSVETPPNYGYTF.

At least ten counts were recorded for this clonotype. The CDR3 bases are TGTGCCAGCAGCCAGAGTATGGCTCTCCTTGGGGAAGCTTTCTTT. The encoded protein is CASSQSMALLGEAFF. The chain has TRBV14 and TRBJ1-1; D uncertain. The V gene's germline CDR1 is SGHDN and CDR2 FVKESK. With 3 bases removed from V and 8 bases from J, the gap between germline ends came to 19 bases. The CDR3 extends over 15 amino acids.

This clonotype appeared once. The gene calls are TRBV29-1 and TRBJ2-7, with 10 bases that match TRBD1. Germline CDR1 SQVTM, CDR2 ANQGSEA. The CDR3 has 12 amino acids. Trimming took 6 bases from V and 6 from J; bases not matched to a gene: 5. The CDR3 DNA follows: TGCAGCGTCGGGACAGGGGACGGCGAGCAGTACTTC. As protein: CSVGTGDGEQYF.

A few counts support this clonotype. The chain combines TRBV4-3 with TRBJ1-1, with a weak D call TRBD1 (6 bases). The CDR3 has 16 residues. Germline lookup yields CDR1 LGHNA and CDR2 YSLEER. V lost 5 bases to trimming and J lost 4 bases, with 20 bases between them. The CDR3 is CASSSQPGALSTEAFF. Written as DNA, the CDR3 is TGCGCCAGCAGCTCCCAACCAGGGGCCCTTAGCACTGAAGCTTTCTTT.

This clonotype was recorded many times. J is TRBJ2-5 and V is TRBV7-9, with TRBD2 matching over 11 bases. With 5 bases clipped from V and 1 base from J, the junction kept 3 bases outside the gene matches. The V gene's germline CDR1 is SEHNR and CDR2 FQNEAQ (reference sequence). CDR3 size: 15 residues. Here the CDR3 reads CASSTSGGSQETQYF. CDR3 sequence (DNA): TGTGCCAGCAGCACTAGCGGGGGATCCCAAGAGACCCAGTACTTC.

This clonotype was counted at least ten times. The chain links TRBV7-2 to TRBJ1-6; D uncertain. Germline loops: CDR1 SGHTA, CDR2 FQGNSA. The CDR3 loop spans 15 amino acids. Trimming took 1 base from V and 5 from J, leaving 9 bases between them. The CDR3 DNA follows: TGTGCCAGCAGCTTAGTTGGCAGTAATAATTCACCCCTCCACTTT. Translation gives CASSLVGSNNSPLHF. The full variable domain, rest sourced from reference TRBV7-2 and TRBJ1-6, is GAGVSQSPSNKVTEKGKDVELRCDPISGHTALYWYRQSLGQGLEFLIYFQGNSAPDKSGLPSDRFSAERTGGSVSTLTIQRTQQEDSAVYLCASSLVGSNNSPLHFGNGTRLTVT.

The chain couples TRBV29-1 to TRBJ2-5, with a possible D match to TRBD1 (5 bases). The CDR3 consists of 14 residues. With 4 bases removed from V and 5 bases from J, the gap between germline ends came to 17 bases. Germline V gene sequence: CDR1 SQVTM, CDR2 ANQGSEA. CDR3 loop: CSVGGSPTGETQYF. CDR3 DNA sequence: TGCAGCGTTGGGGGCAGTCCCACCGGGGAGACCCAGTACTTC.

The V gene is TRBV9, the J gene TRBJ2-5; 7 bases agree with TRBD1. CDR1 and CDR2 from the germline V gene are SGDLS and YYNGEE. The trim removed 4 bases at V and 3 bases at J, leaving 3 bases unmatched. This CDR3 is 13 amino acids long. The CDR3 coding sequence is TGTGCCAGCAGCACGGGACAGAAAGAGACCCAGTACTTC. This sequence encodes CASSTGQKETQYF.

This clonotype occurred a few times. The chain joins TRBV7-6 to TRBJ2-1; D gene ambiguous. CDR3 length: 13 amino acids. Looked up from germline, CDR1 is SGHVS and CDR2 is FNYEAQ. The V end lost 5 bases, the J end lost 7 bases, and 12 bases lay between the germline ends. The CDR3 DNA is TGTGCCAGCAGCGCGCTTGAATCTAATGAGCAGTTCTTC. As protein: CASSALESNEQFF.

The chain joins TRBV5-1 to TRBJ2-7; 7 nucleotides line up with TRBD2. The CDR3 is 14 residues long. The germline gives CDR1 SGHRS, CDR2 YFSETQ. The J segment lost 0 bases and the V segment lost 0 bases, leaving 0 bases of the junction unmatched. CDR3 bases: TGCGCCAGCAGCTTGGGCGGGAGCTCCTACGAGCAGTACTTC. Its translation is CASSLGGSSYEQYF.

This clonotype was found many times. This chain links TRBV7-2 with TRBJ2-5; D may correspond to TRBD1 or TRBD2 (6 bases each). The germline V gene encodes CDR1 SGHTA and CDR2 FQGNSA. This CDR3 contains 14 residues. V was pared by 5 bases and J by 1 base, with 11 bases between. The CDR3 is CASSAGGSQETQYF. Here the CDR3 DNA reads TGTGCCAGCAGCGCCGGGGGCAGCCAAGAGACCCAGTACTTC.

The gene calls are TRBV12-5 and TRBJ1-1; 7 positions agree with TRBD1. The ends lost 2 bases at V and 4 bases at J; junction bases unmatched: 7. The CDR3 extends over 15 amino acids. CDR1 is LGHNT, CDR2 FRNRAP, per germline. CDR3 DNA sequence: TGTGCTAGTGGTTTGAAACCAGGGGGGTTCACTGAAGCTTTCTTT. It codes for CASGLKPGGFTEAFF.

There are many counts of this clonotype. The chain uses TRBV11-3 and TRBJ2-5, with unresolved D. V was shortened by 4 bases and J by 5 bases, with 11 bases between the two germline ends. The CDR3 contains 13 residues. The germline CDR1 and CDR2 sequences are SGHNT and YENEEA. In DNA form, the CDR3 reads TGTGCCAGCAGCTCGCCCTCTATGGAGACCCAGTACTTC. Its translation is CASSSPSMETQYF.

This clonotype is termed medium-sized. CDR3 nucleotide sequence: TGCGCCAGCAGCGTCCGCGGCGGGAAGGTTTATGTGGGCCAAAACAATGAGCAGTTCTTC. Translating it yields CASSVRGGKVYVGQNNEQFF. The V gene is TRBV5-1, the J gene TRBJ2-1; a weak D match, TRBD2 (6 bases). V was pared by 4 bases and J by 5 bases, with 31 bases between. This CDR3 has 20 residues. Germline assignment: CDR1 SGHRS and CDR2 YFSETQ.

As for this clonotype: A much more abundant neighbour one base away suggests this may be a read error. The CDR3 DNA reads TGTGCCAGTAGACCCGTCCAGGACAGGAACACTGCAGCTTTCTTT. Translating it yields CASRPVQDRNTAAFF. This chain links TRBV19 with TRBJ1-1, with 7 bases fitting TRBD1. The germline V gene has CDR1 LNHDA and CDR2 SQIVND (reference sequence). The CDR3 runs 15 residues.

J is TRBJ2-7 and V is TRBV11-2; a weak D match, TRBD1 (5 bases). Germline values: CDR1 SGHAT, CDR2 FQNNGV. CDR3 size: 14 residues. Trimming stripped 5 bases from V and 0 bases from J, with 11 bases between. The CDR3 DNA reads as TGTGCCAGCAGCCGACCGACAGTCTCCTACGAGCAGTACGTC. This gives the protein CASSRPTVSYEQYV.

J is TRBJ1-4 and V is TRBV20-1; D might be TRBD1 (5 bases). CDR3 size: 12 residues. CDR1 is DFQATT, CDR2 SNEGSKA, per germline (reference sequence). With 6 bases removed from V and 3 bases from J, the gap between germline ends came to 8 bases. CDR3 bases: TGCAGTGCGGCGGGGGCTAATGAAAAACTGTTTTTT. Protein product: CSAAGANEKLFF.